The rows below give T cell receptor beta chains drawn from one sample of a study of blood T cell repertoires in COVID-19. Produced via immunoSEQ multiplex PCR; TCRdb's table is partial and in-frame only. The sample consists of tens of thousands of clones, more than 70% of them appearing once. Sequencing was performed on peripheral blood. All receptors derive from a man in his forties or fifties with acute or convalescent COVID-19. Both conserved end residues are part of each CDR3. The D gene is left open where the match is weak. Only some rows state a clone size, as once, few, many or a class for expanded clones.

J gene: TRBJ1-4; clone size: few; V gene: TRBV5-4; D gene: TRBD1; CDR3 protein: CASSPGQNNEKLFF; CDR3 DNA: TGTGCCAGCAGCCCGGGACAGAATAATGAAAAACTGTTTTTT
J gene: TRBJ2-3; clone size: -; V gene: TRBV5-4; D gene: -; CDR3 protein: CASRPPSSSDTQYF; CDR3 DNA: TGTGCCAGCAGGCCCCCTAGTAGTTCCGATACGCAGTATTTT
J gene: TRBJ1-5; clone size: -; V gene: TRBV18; D gene: -; CDR3 protein: CASSPDYSNQPQHF; CDR3 DNA: TGTGCCAGCTCACCAGACTATAGCAATCAGCCCCAGCATTTT
J gene: TRBJ1-2; clone size: -; V gene: TRBV19; D gene: -; CDR3 protein: CASSIEAYYGYTF; CDR3 DNA: TGTGCCAGTAGTATAGAGGCATACTATGGCTACACCTTC
J gene: TRBJ1-1; clone size: -; V gene: TRBV16; D gene: -; CDR3 protein: CASSQLANTEAFF; CDR3 DNA: TGTGCCAGCAGCCAACTGGCGAACACTGAAGCTTTCTTT
J gene: TRBJ2-5; clone size: -; V gene: TRBV7-9; D gene: -; CDR3 protein: CASSAQPRQYIMEETQYF; CDR3 DNA: TGTGCCAGCAGCGCCCAACCCCGACAGTACATAATGGAAGAGACCCAGTACTTC
J gene: TRBJ2-2; clone size: -; V gene: TRBV10-2; D gene: TRBD1; CDR3 protein: CASSGLTGGSGELFF; CDR3 DNA: TGCGCCAGCAGTGGTTTGACAGGGGGATCGGGGGAGCTGTTTTTT
J gene: TRBJ2-1; clone size: -; V gene: TRBV11-2; D gene: -; CDR3 protein: CASSLWGGATDEQFF; CDR3 DNA: TGTGCCAGCAGCTTATGGGGGGGGGCCACCGATGAGCAGTTCTTC
J gene: TRBJ1-2; clone size: -; V gene: TRBV5-6; D gene: -; CDR3 protein: CASSLLQGKRNGYTF; CDR3 DNA: TGTGCCAGCAGCTTGTTGCAGGGGAAGAGGAATGGCTACACCTTC
J gene: TRBJ2-7; clone size: -; V gene: TRBV27; D gene: TRBD1; CDR3 protein: CATQTGTGSYEQYF; CDR3 DNA: TGTGCCACCCAAACCGGGACAGGCTCCTACGAGCAGTACTTC
J gene: TRBJ1-5; clone size: -; V gene: TRBV30; D gene: TRBD1; CDR3 protein: CAWSQDRGGNQPQHF; CDR3 DNA: TGTGCCTGGAGTCAAGACAGGGGCGGCAATCAGCCCCAGCATTTT
J gene: TRBJ2-4; clone size: -; V gene: TRBV5-6; D gene: -; CDR3 protein: CASSPGPSRGGYIQYF; CDR3 DNA: TGTGCCAGCAGCCCGGGGCCAAGCCGGGGAGGTTACATTCAGTACTTC
J gene: TRBJ2-7; clone size: -; V gene: TRBV7-9; D gene: -; CDR3 protein: CASSFPMPPYEQYF; CDR3 DNA: TGTGCCAGCAGCTTTCCTATGCCCCCTTACGAGCAGTACTTC
J gene: TRBJ1-2; clone size: -; V gene: TRBV10-1; D gene: -; CDR3 protein: CATSTKGLFGYTF; CDR3 DNA: TGCGCCACATCAACCAAGGGGCTCTTTGGCTACACCTTC
J gene: TRBJ1-6; clone size: once; V gene: TRBV19; D gene: TRBD1; CDR3 protein: CASNKQGQNNSPLHF; CDR3 DNA: TGTGCCAGTAACAAACAGGGACAGAATAATTCACCCCTCCACTTT
J gene: TRBJ1-2; clone size: -; V gene: TRBV7-6; D gene: -; CDR3 protein: CASSPLAPGPLNYGYTF; CDR3 DNA: TGTGCCAGCAGCCCCCTAGCCCCGGGCCCTCTTAACTATGGCTACACCTTC
J gene: TRBJ1-2; clone size: -; V gene: TRBV12-5; D gene: -; CDR3 protein: CASGLVEGVTGYTF; CDR3 DNA: TGTGCTAGTGGTTTGGTAGAGGGAGTTACTGGCTACACCTTC
J gene: TRBJ2-5; clone size: -; V gene: TRBV6-2/TRBV6-3; D gene: -; CDR3 protein: CASSGAFRETQYF; CDR3 DNA: TGTGCCAGCAGCGGGGCCTTCCGCGAGACCCAGTACTTC
J gene: TRBJ1-4; clone size: -; V gene: TRBV4-1; D gene: -; CDR3 protein: CASSQALGATNEKLFF; CDR3 DNA: TGCGCCAGCAGCCAGGCGTTGGGGGCGACTAATGAAAAACTGTTTTTT
J gene: TRBJ2-3; clone size: -; V gene: TRBV30; D gene: -; CDR3 protein: CAWSGGGGPTDTQYF; CDR3 DNA: TGTGCCTGGAGCGGAGGGGGGGGGCCGACAGATACGCAGTATTTT
J gene: TRBJ1-5; clone size: -; V gene: TRBV7-2; D gene: TRBD1; CDR3 protein: CASSLGQGPQPQHF; CDR3 DNA: TGTGCCAGCAGCTTAGGACAGGGGCCTCAGCCCCAGCATTTT
J gene: TRBJ1-6; clone size: -; V gene: TRBV4-3; D gene: -; CDR3 protein: CASSQARGNSPLHF; CDR3 DNA: TGCGCCAGCAGCCAAGCTAGGGGTAATTCACCCCTCCACTTT
J gene: TRBJ1-4; clone size: -; V gene: TRBV5-4; D gene: -; CDR3 protein: CASSLFRDATNEKLFF; CDR3 DNA: TGTGCCAGCAGCTTGTTCAGGGATGCAACTAATGAAAAACTGTTTTTT
J gene: TRBJ2-3; clone size: few; V gene: TRBV6-1; D gene: TRBD2; CDR3 protein: CASSDPGSGRAADTQYF; CDR3 DNA: TGTGCCAGCAGTGACCCGGGGAGCGGGAGGGCCGCAGATACGCAGTATTTT
J gene: TRBJ1-6; clone size: few; V gene: TRBV5-1; D gene: -; CDR3 protein: CASSLVSGSYNSPLHF; CDR3 DNA: TGCGCCAGCAGCTTGGTGTCGGGGAGCTATAATTCACCCCTCCACTTT
J gene: TRBJ1-2; clone size: -; V gene: TRBV6-5; D gene: TRBD1; CDR3 protein: CASSYPGQGTYGYTF; CDR3 DNA: TGTGCCAGCAGTTATCCGGGACAGGGGACCTATGGCTACACCTTC
J gene: TRBJ1-2; clone size: -; V gene: TRBV5-1; D gene: -; CDR3 protein: CASSSWGGANYGYTF; CDR3 DNA: TGCGCCAGCAGCTCTTGGGGGGGAGCTAACTATGGCTACACCTTC
J gene: TRBJ2-7; clone size: -; V gene: TRBV6-1; D gene: -; CDR3 protein: CASSDRQWTYEQYF; CDR3 DNA: TGTGCCAGCAGTGACAGACAGTGGACCTACGAGCAGTACTTC
J gene: TRBJ1-1; clone size: -; V gene: TRBV7-9; D gene: -; CDR3 protein: CASSLQGENTEAFF; CDR3 DNA: TGTGCCAGCAGCTTACAGGGCGAAAACACTGAAGCTTTCTTT
J gene: TRBJ2-1; clone size: -; V gene: TRBV2; D gene: TRBD2; CDR3 protein: CASRLAGGPVEQFF; CDR3 DNA: TGTGCCAGCAGGCTAGCGGGAGGGCCGGTGGAGCAGTTCTTC
J gene: TRBJ1-5; clone size: -; V gene: TRBV12-2; D gene: -; CDR3 protein: CASRSNRDSNQPQHF; CDR3 DNA: TGTGCAAGTCGCTCCAACAGGGATAGCAATCAGCCCCAGCATTTT
J gene: TRBJ2-1; clone size: -; V gene: TRBV30; D gene: TRBD1; CDR3 protein: CAWSVDRIGTNEQFF; CDR3 DNA: TGTGCCTGGAGTGTGGACAGGATTGGCACCAATGAGCAGTTCTTC
J gene: TRBJ2-2; clone size: -; V gene: TRBV9; D gene: TRBD1; CDR3 protein: CASRPYGTGDTGELFF; CDR3 DNA: TGTGCCAGCCGACCGTACGGGACAGGGGACACCGGGGAGCTGTTTTTT
J gene: TRBJ2-7; clone size: -; V gene: TRBV9; D gene: TRBD1; CDR3 protein: CASSAVGTGDYEQYF; CDR3 DNA: TGTGCCAGCAGCGCCGTCGGGACAGGGGACTACGAGCAGTACTTC